A few counts support the clone carrying this T cell receptor beta chain. What it recognizes is unknown. Cultured CD4+ T cell DNA was sequenced using the Oncomine TCR Beta short-read assay. In TCRdb, the PCR reads were re-called with MiXCR into one record per CDR3 protein. The repertoire includes approximately 10,000 distinct CDR3 sequences, less than 55% of them detected once, and 20% to 25% sits in the top ten. V lost 3 bases, J lost 5 bases, and 8 bases lay in between. This CDR3 is 14 amino acids long. Germline CDR1 SEHNR, CDR2 FQNEAQ (reference sequence). This entry is derived from a study of vaccination and CD4 T cells after COVID-19. Treatment of the sample: approximately 9-day PBMC culture with coronavirus spike peptide pools or control peptides (ViraFEST assay). For ViraFEST, peptide pools expanded antigen-specific T cells, after which the TCRs were sequenced. Each well received a few million PBMCs, cultured with 7.5 to 10 IU/ml IL-2 and about 11 ug/ml peptide pools.

General study results and limits: Looking at convalescent patients, 304 of their 307 vaccine-specific clones were spike mono-reactive.

Sequences were derived from cultured CD4+ T cells from blood, sampled after SARS-CoV-2 vaccination. The chain employs TRBV7-9 and TRBJ1-6, with D possibly being TRBD1 (5 bases). The sequence was obtained from a human donor with COVID-19. In nucleotides, the CDR3 is TGTGCCAGCAGCTTTGGGACGGATAATTCACCCCTCCACTTT. Translated: CASSFGTDNSPLHF.